Reported below is one T cell receptor beta chain. The data belong to a study of cytomegalovirus exposure and HLA in healthy donors. The CDR3 contains 16 residues. Deletions cut 2 bases from V and 0 bases from J, with 8 bases between. Per germline, CDR1 MNHEY and CDR2 SVGAGI. It was with 60 Vbeta and 13 Jbeta primers that the PCR ran. The assay was immunoSEQ multiplex PCR, and TCRdb's table has in-frame clones only and misses some. This table holds about 200,000 clones, around 83% found once. The J gene is TRBJ1-6, the V gene TRBV6-5; D is undetermined. The sample consisted of PBMCs. This TCR derives from a man between 35 and 55 years old in good health and CMV-seropositive. CDR3 DNA: TGTGCCAGCAGTTACGACTTAAGCTCCTATAATTCACCCCTCCACTTT. Translating it yields CASSYDLSSYNSPLHF.